A single sample is the source of the 9 T cell receptor beta chains below, sequenced in a study of shared clonotypes between healthy human individuals. TCRdb's copy holds only in-frame clones and misses some; the assay was immunoSEQ multiplex PCR. The sample has around 350,000 clones; 73% are singletons. Sequencing input: memory CD4+ T cells sorted from blood. Subset reported: CD45RA-negative fraction. These receptors were collected from a man aged 25-40 years in good health.

To note about this clone: The same CDR3 also results from other DNA sequences found in this sample. The V call is TRBV29-1, the J call TRBJ2-6, with a weak D call TRBD1 (5 bases). Per the germline V gene, CDR1 is SQVTM and CDR2 is ANQGSEA. The length of the CDR3 is 13 residues. Trimming removed 6 bases at V and 1 base at J, with 7 bases between. The CDR3 loop is CSVAGSGANVLTF. In nucleotides, the CDR3 is TGCAGCGTCGCAGGGTCTGGGGCCAACGTCCTGACTTTC.

The gene calls are TRBV19 and TRBJ2-2; a possible D gene is TRBD2 (5 bases). Germline-derived CDR1 and CDR2 are LNHDA and SQIVND (reference sequence). Trimming shortened V by 3 bases and J by 2 bases, and 19 bases separated the two germline ends. CDR3 length equals 18 residues. CDR3 amino acids: CASSMVMGRRINTGELFF. In nucleotides, the CDR3 is TGTGCCAGTAGTATGGTTATGGGGAGACGGATAAACACCGGGGAGCTGTTTTTT. Full variable domain (missing parts from reference TRBV19 and TRBJ2-2): DGGITQSPKYLFRKEGQNVTLSCEQNLNHDAMYWYRQDPGQGLRLIYYSQIVNDFQKGDIAEGYSVSREKKESFPLTVTSAQKNPTAFYLCASSMVMGRRINTGELFFGEGSRLTVL.

Comments on this clone: A read error is likely here: a far larger clone is one base away. The V call is TRBV29-1, the J call TRBJ1-1; D is unclear. The CDR3 totals 13 residues. CDR1 is SQVTM, CDR2 ANQGSEA, per germline. The CDR3 DNA is TGCAGCGTTGACCGGGGATTGAACATTGAAGCTTTCTTT. Translation: CSVDRGLNIEAFF.

The CDR3: CASSDLSVVVATNEKLFF. In DNA, the CDR3 is TGTGCCAGCAGTGATCTTTCCGTGGTGGTAGCAACTAATGAAAAACTGTTTTTT. The chain joins TRBV6-1 to TRBJ1-4; D not resolved. V was trimmed by 3 bases and J by 0 bases, leaving 17 bases between them. In germline, CDR1 is MNHNS, CDR2 SASEGT. The CDR3 runs 18 residues.

The chain links TRBV4-1 to TRBJ1-4; possible D gene TRBD1, 5 bases. The CDR3 is made up of 16 amino acids. V lost 0 bases and J 6 bases, leaving 14 bases between the germline ends. CDR1 is MGHRA and CDR2 is YSYEKL in the germline V gene. DNA for the CDR3: TGCGCCAGCAGCCAAGATTACGGACACCCGGATGAAAAACTGTTTTTT. It encodes CASSQDYGHPDEKLFF.

This clone appeared a few times. The V gene is TRBV28, the J gene TRBJ2-7; 8 bases align to TRBD1. Trimming removed 8 bases from V and 3 bases from J; junction bases left unmatched: 9. From germline, CDR1 is MDHEN and CDR2 SYDVKM. The CDR3 is 14 amino acids. This CDR3 reads CASHPRGQDYEQYF. CDR3 DNA: TGTGCCAGCCACCCCCGGGGACAGGACTACGAGCAGTACTTC.

The rearrangement links TRBV27 to TRBJ2-3; 12 bases map to TRBD1. CDR1 and CDR2 (germline): MNHEY, SMNVEV (reference sequence). J gave up 10 bases and V 3 bases, and 8 bases lay outside the gene matches. CDR3 length: 15 residues. For the CDR3, the DNA is TGTGCCAGCAGTTTTGGGGACAGGGGGCGAGAAGCGCAGTATTTT. Its translation is CASSFGDRGREAQYF.

Note on this clone: This sample also contains other DNA sequences that code for the same CDR3. CDR3 in amino acids: CASSQERPGTGDTDTQYF. The CDR3 DNA follows: TGTGCCAGCAGCCAAGAGAGGCCGGGGACAGGGGACACAGATACGCAGTATTTT. The rearrangement uses TRBV14 and TRBJ2-3; 10 bases fit TRBD1. The CDR3 contains 18 residues. Germline V gene data show CDR1 as SGHDN and CDR2 as FVKESK. The junction had 8 bases not matched to a gene; V was cut back by 0 bases and J by 2 bases.

The chain combines TRBV30 with TRBJ1-1; 8 bases agree with TRBD1. The V segment lost 0 bases and the J segment 3 bases; nucleotides outside the gene matches: 9. Germline CDR1 reads GTSNPN; CDR2 reads SVGIG (reference sequence). The CDR3 length is 16 residues. The CDR3 loop reads CAWSVALTGADTEAFF. In DNA form, the CDR3 reads TGTGCCTGGAGTGTAGCCCTGACAGGGGCGGACACTGAAGCTTTCTTT.